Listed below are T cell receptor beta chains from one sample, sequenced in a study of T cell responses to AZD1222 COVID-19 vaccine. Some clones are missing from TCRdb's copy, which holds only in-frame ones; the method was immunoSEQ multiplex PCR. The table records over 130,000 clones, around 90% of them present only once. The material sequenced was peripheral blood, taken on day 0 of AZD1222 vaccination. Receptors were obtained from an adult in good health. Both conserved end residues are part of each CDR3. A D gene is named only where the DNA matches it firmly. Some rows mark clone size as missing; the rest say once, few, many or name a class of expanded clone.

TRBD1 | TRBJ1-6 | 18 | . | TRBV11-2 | CASSFGTGLRTYNSPLHF | TGTGCCAGCAGCTTCGGGACAGGGCTTCGAACATATAATTCACCCCTCCACTTT
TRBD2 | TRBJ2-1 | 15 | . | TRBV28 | CASRPGGRTYNEQFF | TGTGCCAGCAGACCGGGGGGGCGGACCTACAATGAGCAGTTCTTC
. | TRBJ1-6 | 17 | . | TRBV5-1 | CASSLRGAGTFGSPLHF | TGCGCCAGCAGCTTGCGGGGGGCCGGGACGTTCGGTTCACCCCTCCACTTT
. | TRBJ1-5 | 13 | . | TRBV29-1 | CSVSDGGYQPQHF | TGCAGCGTTTCGGACGGGGGGTATCAGCCCCAGCATTTT
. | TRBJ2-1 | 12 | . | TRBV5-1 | CASSWLEGNLFF | TGCGCCAGCAGCTGGCTCGAGGGAAACCTGTTCTTC
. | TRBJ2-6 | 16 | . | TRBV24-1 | CATSDFRGSGANVLTF | TGTGCCACCAGTGATTTCCGGGGCTCTGGGGCCAACGTCCTGACTTTC
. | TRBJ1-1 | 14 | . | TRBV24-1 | CATSVTGKSAEAFF | TGTGCCACCAGTGTCACAGGGAAAAGCGCTGAAGCTTTCTTT
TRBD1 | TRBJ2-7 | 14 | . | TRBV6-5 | CASSYSQGAGEQYF | TGTGCCAGCAGTTACTCACAGGGGGCAGGGGAGCAGTACTTC
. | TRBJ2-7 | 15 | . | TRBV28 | CASSSSDPGPIRPYF | TGTGCCAGCAGTTCCTCCGACCCGGGCCCCATTAGGCCGTACTTC
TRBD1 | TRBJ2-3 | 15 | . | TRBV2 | CASSGTGGSTDTQYF | TGTGCCAGCAGCGGGACAGGGGGAAGCACAGATACGCAGTATTTT
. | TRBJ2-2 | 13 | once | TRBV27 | CASSPLFAGELFF | TGTGCCAGCAGTCCCCTCTTTGCCGGGGAGCTGTTTTTT
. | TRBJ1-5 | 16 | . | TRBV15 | CATSRDRRVYNQPQHF | TGTGCCACCAGCAGAGATCGGCGGGTTTACAATCAGCCCCAGCATTTT
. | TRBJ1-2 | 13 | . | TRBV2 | CASSELTTRGYTF | TGTGCCAGCAGTGAATTGACGACGCGGGGCTACACCTTC
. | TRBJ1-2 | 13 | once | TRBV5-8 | CASSSVGAYGYTF | TGTGCCAGCAGCTCGGTTGGGGCTTATGGCTACACCTTC
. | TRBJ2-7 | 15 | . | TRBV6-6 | CASSYSIPDREAQYF | TGTGCCAGCAGTTACTCGATCCCCGACAGAGAGGCGCAGTACTTC
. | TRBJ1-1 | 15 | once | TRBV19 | CASSPRDTLNTEAFF | TGTGCCAGTAGTCCCAGGGACACACTGAACACTGAAGCTTTCTTT
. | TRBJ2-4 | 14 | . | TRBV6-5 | CASSLGGSKNIQYF | TGTGCCAGCAGTTTAGGCGGATCCAAAAACATTCAGTACTTC
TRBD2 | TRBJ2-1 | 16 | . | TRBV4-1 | CASSQGSGRSYNEQFF | TGCGCCAGCAGCCAAGGAAGCGGGAGGTCCTACAATGAGCAGTTCTTC
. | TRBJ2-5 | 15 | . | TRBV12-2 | CASRGEGPRRETQYF | TGTGCAAGTCGCGGCGAGGGACCCAGGAGGGAGACCCAGTACTTC
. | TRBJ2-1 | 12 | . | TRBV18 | CASSPGGNEQFF | TGTGCCAGCTCTCCAGGGGGGAATGAGCAGTTCTTC
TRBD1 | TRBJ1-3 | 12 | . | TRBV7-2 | CASSRQGNTIYF | TGTGCCAGCAGCCGACAGGGGAACACCATATATTTT
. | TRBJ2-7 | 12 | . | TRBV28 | CASRSNIYEQYF | TGTGCCAGCAGGTCCAACATCTACGAGCAGTACTTC
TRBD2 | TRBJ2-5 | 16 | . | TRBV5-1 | CASSLAPGLAQETQYF | TGCGCCAGCAGCTTGGCCCCGGGACTAGCCCAAGAGACCCAGTACTTC
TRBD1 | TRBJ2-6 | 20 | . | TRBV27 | CASRDSSVLVGLSGANVLTF | TGTGCCAGCCGGGACAGCTCGGTCTTGGTGGGCTTATCTGGGGCCAACGTCCTGACTTTC